A single sample gave rise to the 14 T cell receptor beta chains below, sequenced in a study of T cells in Graves' hyperthyroidism and ophthalmopathy. Using RNA transcripts as the source, TCR beta CDR3 regions were amplified. The study used the HTBI primer set for a first-round RT-PCR of the TCR CDR3. TCRdb re-analysed the multiplex PCR reads in MiXCR, keeping a single row per CDR3 protein. The sample consists of 350,000 to 400,000 distinct CDR3 sequences, more than 12% of them appearing once. Sequencing input: blood. Source of these receptors: a woman aged 25-40 years with Graves' hyperthyroidism.

This clonotype was picked up many times. This rearrangement joins TRBV18 to TRBJ1-5; D is uncertain. V was clipped by 6 bases and J by 6 bases, with 18 bases between them. The CDR3 extends over 15 amino acids. Germline-derived CDR1 and CDR2 are KGHSH and LQKENI. Written as DNA, the CDR3 is TGTGCCAGCTCCCAATCCGAGGTTGTGGGTCAGCCCCAGCATTTT. Translating it yields CASSQSEVVGQPQHF.

The rearrangement joins TRBV27 to TRBJ1-4, with D uncertain. The CDR3 is made up of 17 amino acids. Germline CDR1 is MNHEY and CDR2 is SMNVEV (reference sequence). With 5 bases removed from V and 0 bases from J, the gap between germline ends came to 16 bases. The CDR3 sequence is CASSPPREPATNEKLFF. The CDR3 coding sequence is TGTGCCAGCAGTCCGCCCCGTGAGCCTGCAACTAATGAAAAACTGTTTTTT.

The chain recombines TRBV6-5 with TRBJ2-6, with D possibly TRBD1 on 6 matching bases. There are 18 residues in the CDR3. CDR1 MNHEY and CDR2 SVGAGI come from the germline V gene. V gave up 2 bases and J gave up 0 bases, with 14 bases separating them. The DNA for the CDR3 is TGTGCCAGCAGTTACCAGATCACAGGGTACTCTGGGGCCAACGTCCTGACTTTC. Translating gives CASSYQITGYSGANVLTF.

This clonotype was seen a handful of times. The chain joins TRBV5-1 to TRBJ1-6; TRBD1 aligns across 8 bases. Unmatched junction bases numbered 8, after V lost 1 base and J lost 5 bases. Germline V lookup: CDR1 SGHRS, CDR2 YFSETQ. The CDR3 spans 17 residues. The CDR3 DNA sequence: TGCGCCAGCAGCTTGAATGGACAGGGCGCCGATAATTCACCCCTCCACTTT. This gives the protein CASSLNGQGADNSPLHF.

This clonotype has a count of ten or more. Written as DNA, the CDR3 is TGCGCCAGCAGCCAAGATATTTCAGGGTATAATGAAAAACTGTTTTTT. Encoded protein: CASSQDISGYNEKLFF. V gene TRBV4-1 combines with J gene TRBJ1-4; D possibly corresponds to TRBD1 (5 bases). V was pared by 0 bases and J by 4 bases, with 12 bases between. The CDR3 totals 16 residues. Germline CDR1 and CDR2: MGHRA and YSYEKL.

The chain carries TRBV30 and TRBJ2-2; possibly TRBD1 for D (6 bases). The germline CDR1 and CDR2 sequences are GTSNPN and SVGIG (reference sequence). Trimming stripped 0 bases from V and 8 bases from J, with 13 bases between. There are 14 residues in the CDR3. The CDR3 nucleotides are TGTGCCTGGAGTGTACTCAGGGGTCAGGGGGAGCTGTTTTTT. Translating gives CAWSVLRGQGELFF.

This clonotype was counted a few times. The chain uses TRBV29-1 and TRBJ1-1; D gene uncertain. This CDR3 spans 14 amino acids. V lost 2 bases and J lost 1, with 11 bases in between. The V gene's germline CDR1 is SQVTM and CDR2 ANQGSEA. The CDR3 sequence is CSVERGSGNTEAFF. The CDR3 bases are TGCAGCGTTGAACGGGGAAGTGGGAACACTGAAGCTTTCTTT. The whole variable domain, remainder taken from reference TRBV29-1 and TRBJ1-1, is SAVISQKPSRDICQRGTSLTIQCQVDSQVTMMFWYRQQPGQSLTLIATANQGSEATYESGFVIDKFPISRPNLTFSTLTVSNMSPEDSSIYLCSVERGSGNTEAFFGQGTRLTVV.

A note on this clonotype: A much larger clone differs by one base, so this may be a read error. The CDR3 region has the DNA TGTGCCAGCAGTGATCCTGGGACTAGCAACAATGAGCAGTTCTTC. Its protein is CASSDPGTSNNEQFF. This sequence joins TRBV28 and TRBJ2-1; 9 bases line up with TRBD2. Germline CDR1 is MDHEN and CDR2 is SYDVKM. The CDR3 sequence is 15 residues long. The V gene end was trimmed by 5 bases and the J gene end by 5 bases; junction bases not matched to a gene: 7.

This chain joins TRBV18 and TRBJ2-5; weak D call: TRBD1 (5 bases). Trimming pared 6 bases from V and 4 bases from J, leaving 15 bases between. The V gene's germline CDR1 is KGHSH and CDR2 LQKENI. CDR3 length: 14 amino acids. The CDR3 loop reads CASSRNQGRETQYF. The CDR3 bases are TGTGCCAGCTCCCGAAACCAGGGCCGAGAGACCCAGTACTTC.

The chain has TRBV10-2 and TRBJ1-5; D is unclear. Germline CDR1 reads WSHSY; CDR2 reads SAAADI. CDR3 length: 14 residues. With 3 bases removed from V and 2 bases from J, the gap between germline ends came to 8 bases. DNA for the CDR3: TGCGCCAGCAGTGACGAGAAACGCAATCAGCCCCAGCATTTT. Translating gives CASSDEKRNQPQHF.

As to this clonotype: A much larger clone lies a single base off, so this may be a read error. The chain joins TRBV29-1 to TRBJ2-1, with a possible D match to TRBD1 (5 bases). The CDR3 sequence is 14 residues long. Looked up from germline, CDR1 is SQVTM and CDR2 is ANQGSEA. CDR3 coding DNA: TGCAGCGTTGCGACAGAAAGCTCCTACAATGAGCAGTCCTTC. It yields the protein CSVATESSYNEQSF.

This clonotype was seen a few times. The gene calls are TRBV2 and TRBJ2-2; TRBD2 matches at 7 bases. V shed 7 bases and J 6 bases; nucleotides not matched to a gene: 8. Germline assignment: CDR1 SNHLY and CDR2 FYNNEI. The CDR3 is 14 amino acids. The CDR3 protein is CASKGGSQSGELFF. The CDR3 coding sequence is TGTGCCAGCAAGGGCGGGAGTCAGTCCGGGGAGCTGTTTTTT.

This clonotype has at least ten counts. The chain employs TRBV20-1 and TRBJ2-7; possibly TRBD1 for D (5 bases). This CDR3 has 17 amino acids. V was clipped by 5 bases and J by 2 bases, with 25 bases between them. Germline values: CDR1 DFQATT, CDR2 SNEGSKA (reference sequence). This CDR3 is CSASAIITWKQAYEQYF. CDR3 bases: TGCAGTGCTTCGGCAATCATTACCTGGAAACAGGCCTACGAGCAGTACTTC.

A few counts support this clonotype. This chain's CDR3 is CASSQASSAYNEQFF. The DNA of the CDR3 is TGCGCCAGCAGCCAAGCCTCTAGCGCCTACAATGAGCAGTTCTTC. The chain couples TRBV4-1 to TRBJ2-1, with a possible D match to TRBD2 (6 bases). The V end lost 1 base, the J end lost 2 bases, and 9 bases lay between the germline ends. Germline V lookup: CDR1 MGHRA, CDR2 YSYEKL. The CDR3 length is 15 residues.